This TCR beta chain derives from a study of shared clonotypes between healthy human individuals. Study-level results: Approximately 5.3% was the fraction of naive CD4 clonotypes found shared across a few donors. Clonotype sharing among donors likely depends on sequencing depth.

About this clone: The antigen remains undetermined.

V lost 3 bases and J lost 6, with 13 bases in between. This CDR3 is built from 13 residues. Germline CDR1 and CDR2: SGDLS and YYNGEE. The naive CD8 subset, CD45RO-negative cells positively selected for CCR7, excluded terminally differentiated effector memory CD45RA+ cells. TCRdb's table, derived via immunoSEQ multiplex PCR, lists solely in-frame clones and lacks some. In the table there are about 2.1 million clones, about 94% of which are singletons. The sequence came from a man younger than 35 in good health. Some clones in this sample may be carry-over from other donors' samples. Sequenced material: naive CD8+ T cells from PBMCs. This rearrangement joins TRBV9 to TRBJ2-7, with no clear D. This CDR3 reads CASSGDLGSEQYF. The CDR3 nucleotides read TGTGCCAGCAGCGGGGATCTAGGGTCCGAGCAGTACTTC.